The T cell receptor (beta chain) under discussion was sequenced for a study of identical twins. Findings and limits, study-wide: Out-of-frame sharing of TCR alpha in monozygotic twins was underestimated by models.

The CDR3 spans 16 residues. Trimming stripped 3 bases from V and 4 bases from J, with 16 bases between. Germline-derived CDR1 and CDR2 are LGHDT and YNNKEL (reference sequence). A word on this clonotype: Its antigen is not identified.

TCRdb reprocessed the 5' RACE reads with MiXCR, giving one entry per CDR3 protein. The table has about 530,000 distinct CDR3 sequences, 15% seen once. This sample was also put to use in a study of yellow fever vaccine responses in identical twins.

This receptor was identified in a woman under 30 in good health. Sequencing was done on a sample of CD4+ T cells sorted from blood. V usage is TRBV3-1 and J usage is TRBJ1-3; a possible D gene is TRBD1 (6 bases). Written as DNA, the CDR3 is TGTGCCAGCAGCCAGCAAATAGGGGGGTCCGGAAACACCATATATTTT. Amino acid sequence: CASSQQIGGSGNTIYF. The entire variable domain, with the rest obtained from reference TRBV3-1 and TRBJ1-3, is as follows: DTAVSQTPKYLVTQMGNDKSIKCEQNLGHDTMYWYKQDSKKFLKIMFSYNNKELIINETVPNRFSPKSPDKAHLNLHINSLELGDSAVYFCASSQQIGGSGNTIYFGEGSWLTVV.